These 10 T cell receptor beta chains were all obtained from the same sample, sequenced in a study of monozygotic twins with cystic fibrosis. TCRdb's table, derived via immunoSEQ multiplex PCR, lists solely in-frame clones and lacks some. The sample holds roughly 20,000 clones, approximately 96% seen once. Sequencing used blood. The receptors were sampled from a woman younger than 45 with cystic fibrosis.

J is TRBJ1-2 and V is TRBV2; a weak D match, TRBD1 (5 bases). CDR3 length equals 13 residues. Per the germline V gene, CDR1 is SNHLY and CDR2 is FYNNEI. Trimming stripped 2 bases from V and 8 bases from J, with 12 bases between. This CDR3 reads CASSEWQGRGYTF. The DNA of the CDR3 is TGTGCCAGCAGTGAATGGCAGGGACGGGGCTACACCTTC.

The chain employs TRBV5-1 and TRBJ2-3, with D possibly being TRBD1 (5 bases). V shed 2 bases and J shed 8 bases, with 12 bases lying between them. This CDR3 region has 13 residues. The germline gives CDR1 SGHRS, CDR2 YFSETQ. The CDR3 DNA follows: TGCGCCAGCAGCTTACCCGACAGTCCTACGCAGTATTTT. It codes for CASSLPDSPTQYF.

V is TRBV2 and J is TRBJ1-1; 9 bases map to TRBD1. V shed 7 bases and J 10 bases; nucleotides not matched to a gene: 1. The germline CDR1 and CDR2 sequences are SNHLY and FYNNEI. The CDR3 is 10 residues long. In nucleotides, the CDR3 is TGTGCCAGCAAGGGACAGGGAGCTTTCTTT. Translating gives CASKGQGAFF.

The rearrangement links TRBV6-5 to TRBJ1-1; TRBD1 matches at 8 bases. The CDR3 consists of 14 residues. After removal of 3 bases from V and 3 bases from J, the junction contained 3 bases not matched to a gene. In germline, CDR1 is MNHEY, CDR2 SVGAGI. CDR3 coding DNA: TGTGCCAGCAGTTATCAGGGGGCGTACACTGAAGCTTTCTTT. This codes for CASSYQGAYTEAFF.

The rearrangement links TRBV7-2 to TRBJ2-7, with D possibly being TRBD2 (5 bases). With 5 bases removed from V and 3 bases from J, the gap between germline ends came to 17 bases. There are 15 residues in the CDR3. Germline-derived CDR1 and CDR2 are SGHTA and FQGNSA. The CDR3 DNA reads as TGTGCCAGCAGCCGCTTGTGGGGAGCCGACTACGAGCAGTACTTC. Residues: CASSRLWGADYEQYF.

The rearrangement uses TRBV6-5 and TRBJ1-2; 7 nucleotides match TRBD1. The CDR3 extends over 13 amino acids. Trimming cost V 5 bases and J 10 bases; bases outside gene matches: 10. Germline V gene data show CDR1 as MNHEY and CDR2 as SVGAGI. The CDR3 spells CASSPLGQAVYTF. The CDR3 nucleotides read TGTGCCAGCAGTCCCCTCGGACAGGCGGTCTACACCTTC.

This chain joins TRBV5-1 and TRBJ2-3, with 7 bases aligning to TRBD1. Germline V CDR1 and CDR2: SGHRS, YFSETQ. There are 16 residues in the CDR3. Trimming took 4 bases from V and 2 from J; bases not matched to a gene: 10. The DNA of the CDR3 is TGCGCCAGCAGCGCTGCAGGGGGTACTTACACAGATACGCAGTATTTT. Protein: CASSAAGGTYTDTQYF.

The rearrangement links TRBV7-6 to TRBJ2-3; no clear D. V gave up 5 bases and J gave up 4 bases, with 16 bases separating them. Germline-derived CDR1 and CDR2 are SGHVS and FNYEAQ. The CDR3 is 15 residues long. The CDR3 DNA is TGTGCCAGCAGCGAAGACCCTACGGGCCCAGATACGCAGTATTTT. This gives the protein CASSEDPTGPDTQYF.

This clone was found once. The V call is TRBV6-5, the J call TRBJ1-6, with a possible D match to TRBD1 (5 bases). There are 15 residues in the CDR3. In germline, CDR1 is MNHEY, CDR2 SVGAGI. The V end was cut by 2 bases, the J end by 1 base, with 6 bases between. CDR3 region: CASSYRGSYNSPLHF. CDR3 nucleotides: TGTGCCAGCAGTTACAGGGGATCCTATAATTCACCCCTCCACTTT.

This clone was detected once. The genes are TRBV5-1 and TRBJ2-4; D is perhaps TRBD2 (6 bases). CDR1 is SGHRS, CDR2 YFSETQ, per germline. This CDR3 contains 16 residues. With 4 bases removed from V and 9 bases from J, the gap between germline ends came to 23 bases. In nucleotides, the CDR3 is TGCGCCAGCAGCCCGATAAGCTTATCCGATAGCGGCATTCAGTACTTC. This codes for CASSPISLSDSGIQYF.